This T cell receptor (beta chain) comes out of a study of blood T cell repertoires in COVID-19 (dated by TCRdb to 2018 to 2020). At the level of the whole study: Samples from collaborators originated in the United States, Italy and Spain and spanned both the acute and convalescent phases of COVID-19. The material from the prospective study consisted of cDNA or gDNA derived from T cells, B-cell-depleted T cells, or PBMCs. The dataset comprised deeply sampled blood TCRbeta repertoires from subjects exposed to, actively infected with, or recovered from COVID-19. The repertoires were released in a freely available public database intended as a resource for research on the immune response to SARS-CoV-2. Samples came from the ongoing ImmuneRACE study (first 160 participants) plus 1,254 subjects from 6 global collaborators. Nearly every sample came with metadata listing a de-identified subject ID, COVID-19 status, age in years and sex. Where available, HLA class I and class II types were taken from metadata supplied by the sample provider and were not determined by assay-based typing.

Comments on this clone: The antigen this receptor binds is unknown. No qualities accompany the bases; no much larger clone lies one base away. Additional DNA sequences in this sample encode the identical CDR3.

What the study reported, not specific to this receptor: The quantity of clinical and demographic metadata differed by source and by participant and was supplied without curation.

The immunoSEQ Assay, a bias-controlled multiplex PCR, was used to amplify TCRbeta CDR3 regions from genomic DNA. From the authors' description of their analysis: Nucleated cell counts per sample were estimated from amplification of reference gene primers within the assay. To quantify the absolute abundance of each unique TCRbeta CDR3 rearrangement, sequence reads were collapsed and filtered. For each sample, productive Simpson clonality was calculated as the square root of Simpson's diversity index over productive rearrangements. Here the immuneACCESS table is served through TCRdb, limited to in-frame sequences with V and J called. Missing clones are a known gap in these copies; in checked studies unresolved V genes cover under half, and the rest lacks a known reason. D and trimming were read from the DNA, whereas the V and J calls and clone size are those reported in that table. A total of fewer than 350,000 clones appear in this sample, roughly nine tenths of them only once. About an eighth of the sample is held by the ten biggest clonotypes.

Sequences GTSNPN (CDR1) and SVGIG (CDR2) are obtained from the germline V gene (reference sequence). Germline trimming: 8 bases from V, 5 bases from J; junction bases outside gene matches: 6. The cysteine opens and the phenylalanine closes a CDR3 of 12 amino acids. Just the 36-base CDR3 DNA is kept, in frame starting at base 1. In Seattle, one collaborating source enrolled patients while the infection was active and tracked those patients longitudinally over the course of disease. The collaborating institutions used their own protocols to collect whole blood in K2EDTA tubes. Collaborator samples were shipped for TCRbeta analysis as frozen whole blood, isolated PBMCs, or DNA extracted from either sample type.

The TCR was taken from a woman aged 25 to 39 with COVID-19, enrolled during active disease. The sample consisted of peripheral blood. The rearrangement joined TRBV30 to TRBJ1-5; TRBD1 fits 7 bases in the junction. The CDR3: CAGSGQYQPQHF. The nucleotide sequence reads TGTGCCGGGTCGGGACAGTATCAGCCCCAGCATTTT.